The 14 T cell receptor beta chains presented below share a single source sample, sequenced in a study of cytomegalovirus exposure and HLA in healthy donors. Vbeta (60) and Jbeta (13) primers were used in the PCR. The data were produced by immunoSEQ multiplex PCR, yet TCRdb's version contains in-frame clones alone and is incomplete. This table has about 200,000 clones, 70% to 80% appearing once. The sequenced sample was PBMCs. These receptors were taken from a male donor in good health and CMV-seropositive.

The V gene is TRBV30, the J gene TRBJ1-5, with D tentatively TRBD1 (6 bases). CDR1 and CDR2 (germline): GTSNPN, SVGIG (reference sequence). The CDR3 runs to 14 residues. The germline V and J ends were trimmed by 5 bases and 7 bases, with 18 bases remaining between them. The DNA for the CDR3 is TGTGCCTGGTCACACCAGTCAGGGGACCAGCCCCAGCATTTT. Translating it yields CAWSHQSGDQPQHF.

V usage is TRBV7-8 and J usage is TRBJ2-5, with a possible D match to TRBD1 (6 bases). The J call may be incorrect, as the DNA end agrees better with TRBJ2-7. The germline gives CDR1 SGHVS, CDR2 FQNEAQ. The CDR3 runs to 16 residues. The CDR3 sequence is CASSLAMGASTYEQYF. CDR3 bases: TGTGCCAGCAGCTTAGCGATGGGGGCGAGCACCTACGAGCAGTACTTC.

The chain employs TRBV4-1 and TRBJ2-7, with a tentative D call TRBD1 (5 bases). The CDR3 contains 13 residues. Trimming removed 3 bases from V and 3 bases from J, with 9 bases in between. Germline V gene sequence: CDR1 MGHRA, CDR2 YSYEKL. The CDR3, as DNA: TGCGCCAGCAGCCAGACCGACAGCTACGAGCAGTACTTC. This gives the protein CASSQTDSYEQYF.

This chain links TRBV2 with TRBJ2-7; 11 nucleotides line up with TRBD2. J was trimmed by 2 bases and V by 4 bases; bases with no gene match: 10. The CDR3 sequence is 17 residues long. The germline gives CDR1 SNHLY, CDR2 FYNNEI. Here the CDR3 DNA reads TGTGCCAGCAGTGCATATGCCGGGACTAGCGGAACCTACGAGCAGTACTTC. This codes for CASSAYAGTSGTYEQYF.

The V and J genes are TRBV5-1 and TRBJ2-1; 13 positions match TRBD2. Per germline, CDR1 SGHRS and CDR2 YFSETQ. The V and J ends lost 2 bases and 8 bases, in that order; junction bases with no gene match: 4. The CDR3 contains 15 residues. The chain's CDR3 is CASSFGLAGVDEQFF. The CDR3 DNA reads as TGCGCCAGCAGCTTTGGACTAGCGGGAGTAGATGAGCAGTTCTTC.

This chain connects TRBV7-9 to TRBJ2-3; 8 positions agree with TRBD2. The V segment lost 2 bases and the J segment 2 bases; nucleotides outside the gene matches: 9. The CDR3 totals 17 residues. Germline V lookup: CDR1 SEHNR, CDR2 FQNEAQ (reference sequence). In nucleotides, the CDR3 is TGTGCCAGCAGCTTACGGGGGGGCCAGAAGTACACAGATACGCAGTATTTT. Translated, it gives CASSLRGGQKYTDTQYF.

This chain connects TRBV28 to TRBJ1-1, with 7 bases lining up with TRBD1. The V gene's germline CDR1 is MDHEN and CDR2 SYDVKM. V trimming: 6 bases; J trimming: 0 bases; junction bases outside the gene matches: 4. CDR3 size: 14 residues. In DNA, the CDR3 is TGTGCCAGCAGGGAGGGGGCGCTGAACACTGAAGCTTTCTTT. Translating it yields CASREGALNTEAFF.

This clone was counted once. The chain couples TRBV2 to TRBJ1-1; maybe TRBD1 (5 bases). V was shortened by 8 bases and J by 0 bases, with 10 bases between the two germline ends. Looked up from germline, CDR1 is SNHLY and CDR2 is FYNNEI. The CDR3 is 13 residues long. The CDR3 DNA follows: TGTGCCAGCGGGGGGGGGATGAACACTGAAGCTTTCTTT. This codes for CASGGGMNTEAFF. Full variable domain (remainder filled in from reference TRBV2 and TRBJ1-1): EPEVTQTPSHQVTQMGQEVILRCVPISNHLYFYWYRQILGQKVEFLVSFYNNEISEKSEIFDDQFSVERPDGSNFTLKIRSTKLEDSAMYFCASGGGMNTEAFFGQGTRLTVV.

The rearrangement links TRBV5-1 to TRBJ1-2, with TRBD1 as a possible D gene (6 bases). The germline gives CDR1 SGHRS, CDR2 YFSETQ. V gave up 0 bases and J gave up 2 bases, with 11 bases separating them. The CDR3 contains 15 residues. CDR3 in amino acids: CASSLVRTENYGYTF. The CDR3 bases are TGCGCCAGCAGCTTGGTAAGGACAGAGAACTATGGCTACACCTTC.

The chain combines TRBV29-1 with TRBJ1-4; 9 bases match TRBD1. This CDR3 has 15 residues. Germline-derived CDR1 and CDR2 are SQVTM and ANQGSEA. After removal of 0 bases from V and 8 bases from J, the junction contained 7 bases not matched to a gene. CDR3 loop: CSVEDPDRGWEKLFF. In nucleotides, the CDR3 is TGCAGCGTTGAAGATCCGGACAGGGGTTGGGAAAAACTGTTTTTT. Full variable domain (missing parts from reference TRBV29-1 and TRBJ1-4): SAVISQKPSRDICQRGTSLTIQCQVDSQVTMMFWYRQQPGQSLTLIATANQGSEATYESGFVIDKFPISRPNLTFSTLTVSNMSPEDSSIYLCSVEDPDRGWEKLFFGSGTQLSVL.

CDR3 amino acids: CASSVAPGLSYEQYF. The CDR3 DNA reads as TGTGCCAGCAGCGTAGCGCCCGGACTCTCCTACGAGCAGTACTTC. This chain connects TRBV9 to TRBJ2-7, with TRBD2 as a possible D gene (5 bases). Germline lookup yields CDR1 SGDLS and CDR2 YYNGEE. This CDR3 is built from 15 residues. Trimming removed 0 bases at V and 0 bases at J, with 10 bases between.

The chain links TRBV9 to TRBJ2-1, with a tentative D call TRBD1 (5 bases). Germline CDR1 and CDR2: SGDLS and YYNGEE. V gave up 4 bases and J gave up 9 bases, with 17 bases separating them. The CDR3 sequence is 14 residues long. The CDR3 DNA sequence: TGTGCCAGCAGCTCTTCGGCCGTTACAGGTGAGCAGTTCTTC. Protein sequence: CASSSSAVTGEQFF.

The CDR3 sequence is CASSFNAGGNYGYTF. As DNA, the CDR3 is TGTGCCAGCAGTTTTAACGCAGGGGGGAACTATGGCTACACCTTC. This chain links TRBV28 with TRBJ1-2; 7 nucleotides match TRBD1. Germline V lookup: CDR1 MDHEN, CDR2 SYDVKM. The CDR3 totals 15 residues. V gave up 3 bases and J gave up 2 bases; unmatched junction bases: 6.

V is TRBV5-6 and J is TRBJ1-4; D is possibly TRBD1 (6 bases). V gave up 4 bases and J gave up 8 bases, with 15 bases separating them. This CDR3 comprises 14 residues. The germline CDR1 and CDR2 sequences are SGHDT and YYEEEE. The CDR3 here is CASSGGQRREKLFF. CDR3 coding DNA: TGTGCCAGCAGCGGTGGACAGAGAAGGGAAAAACTGTTTTTT. The full variable domain, its missing parts supplied by reference TRBV5-6 and TRBJ1-4, is DAGVTQSPTHLIKTRGQQVTLRCSPKSGHDTVSWYQQALGQGPQFIFQYYEEEERQRGNFPDRFSGHQFPNYSSELNVNALLLGDSALYLCASSGGQRREKLFFGSGTQLSVL.